Presented here are 32 T cell receptor beta chains from one specimen sequenced in a study of blood T cells in healthy people across ages. Combining a sample-barcoded 5' primer with a J-beta primer mix, a second PCR ran for about 7 to 12 cycles. TCRdb processed the 5' RACE reads anew with MiXCR; each CDR3 protein has one entry. This sample has approximately 820,000 distinct CDR3 sequences; approximately 48% occur once, and the top ten carry approximately 20%. Sequencing was performed on blood. These receptors all stem from a man between 60 and 75 years old in good health.

This clonotype has a handful of counts. This sequence joins TRBV6-5 and TRBJ1-5, with 8 bases aligning to TRBD1. The CDR3 is 13 amino acids. Germline V gene data show CDR1 as MNHEY and CDR2 as SVGAGI. J was trimmed by 7 bases and V by 8 bases; bases with no gene match: 7. The CDR3 coding sequence is TGTGCCAGCGGACAGGGCCAAGGGCAGCCCCAGCATTTT. As protein: CASGQGQGQPQHF.

Only one count was recorded for this clonotype. This chain joins TRBV14 and TRBJ1-4; D remains ambiguous. The CDR3 runs 15 residues. With 1 base removed from V and 7 bases from J, the gap between germline ends came to 13 bases. Germline values: CDR1 SGHDN, CDR2 FVKESK. The chain's CDR3 is CASSQAIGPGEKLFF. The CDR3 DNA reads TGTGCCAGCAGCCAAGCAATAGGACCGGGTGAAAAACTGTTTTTT.

This clonotype was seen a single time. The chain joins TRBV29-1 to TRBJ2-2; D could derive from TRBD1 or TRBD2 (5 bases each). CDR3 length: 13 residues. Trimming stripped 7 bases from V and 7 bases from J, with 16 bases between. Germline V gene data show CDR1 as SQVTM and CDR2 as ANQGSEA. As DNA, the CDR3 is TGCAGCGCCCCGGGACGTGGGCTCGGGGAGCTGTTTTTT. This translates into CSAPGRGLGELFF.

V usage is TRBV9 and J usage is TRBJ1-2; D is ambiguous. V shed 0 bases and J shed 4 bases, with 16 bases lying between them. Germline CDR1 is SGDLS and CDR2 is YYNGEE. The CDR3 has 16 amino acids. The CDR3 sequence is CASSVASWVGIYGYTF. CDR3 bases: TGTGCCAGCAGCGTAGCTTCCTGGGTAGGGATCTATGGCTACACCTTC.

This clonotype was seen a few times. V gene TRBV5-5 combines with J gene TRBJ2-5; the D gene is possibly TRBD1 (6 bases). Germline V gene data show CDR1 as SGHKS and CDR2 as YYEKEE (reference sequence). Trimming stripped 1 base from V and 5 bases from J, with 18 bases between. The CDR3 totals 16 residues. As DNA, the CDR3 is TGTGCCAGCAGCTTGTTTCAGGGGATGGGCGGGGAGACCCAGTACTTC. It codes for CASSLFQGMGGETQYF.

There are a few counts of this clonotype. The chain couples TRBV9 to TRBJ2-2; D may be TRBD1 (5 bases). There are 16 residues in the CDR3. The germline V gene has CDR1 SGDLS and CDR2 YYNGEE. Trimming took off 0 bases at V and 3 bases at J, with 12 bases between the two ends. The CDR3 bases are TGTGCCAGCAGCGTAGTTCCAGGGCCGGACACCGGGGAGCTGTTTTTT. Its protein is CASSVVPGPDTGELFF.

J is TRBJ2-4 and V is TRBV18; D may be TRBD1 (6 bases). The end of the DNA fits TRBJ2-7 better, so the J call may be wrong. The CDR3 covers 13 residues. Per germline, CDR1 KGHSH and CDR2 LQKENI. Here the CDR3 DNA reads TGTGCCAGCCGGTCCGAGACAGGCTACGAGCAGTACTTC. It specifies CASRSETGYEQYF.

The rearrangement uses TRBV18 and TRBJ2-7; tentative D call: TRBD1 (6 bases). CDR1 is KGHSH, CDR2 LQKENI, per germline. The germline V and J ends were trimmed by 2 bases and 3 bases, with 14 bases remaining between them. The CDR3 is 15 residues long. This chain's CDR3 is CASSPTPGAIYEQYF. Written as DNA, the CDR3 is TGTGCCAGCTCACCAACGCCAGGGGCTATCTACGAGCAGTACTTC.

This chain connects TRBV28 to TRBJ2-7, with a tentative D call TRBD1 (5 bases). Trimming shortened V by 10 bases and J by 3 bases, and 19 bases separated the two germline ends. Germline V gene lookup returns CDR1 MDHEN and CDR2 SYDVKM. The CDR3 covers 14 residues. The CDR3 loop is CATTYVGPVYEQYF. CDR3 in DNA: TGTGCCACCACCTATGTGGGGCCCGTCTACGAGCAGTACTTC.

The chain carries TRBV5-5 and TRBJ2-6; possibly TRBD2 for D (6 bases). CDR3 length equals 16 residues. Trimming stripped 0 bases from V and 2 bases from J, with 9 bases between. CDR1 and CDR2 from the germline V gene are SGHKS and YYEKEE (reference sequence). The CDR3 DNA follows: TGTGCCAGCAGCTTGGGGGGGGTAACTGGGGCCAACGTCCTGACTTTC. Protein sequence: CASSLGGVTGANVLTF.

This clonotype showed up just a few times. This chain uses TRBV27 with TRBJ2-7; tentatively, D is TRBD2 (7 bases). The J call may be faulty, since TRBJ2-5 better matches the DNA end. Looked up from germline, CDR1 is MNHEY and CDR2 is SMNVEV (reference sequence). The CDR3 is 13 residues long. CDR3 bases: TGTGCCACCAAGGGGGGGGCGGGGGAGACCCAGTACTTC. Translated, it gives CATKGGAGETQYF.

J is TRBJ1-1 and V is TRBV24-1; D is unclear. This CDR3 has 13 residues. V dropped 4 bases and J dropped 5 bases, with 10 bases sitting between them. Germline V CDR1 and CDR2: KGHDR, SFDVKD. DNA for the CDR3: TGTGCCACCAGTGACCCGGGCAGGACTGAAGCTTTCTTT. Translating gives CATSDPGRTEAFF.

The gene calls are TRBV11-3 and TRBJ2-7; 7 bases agree with TRBD1. The CDR3 totals 15 residues. CDR1 SGHNT and CDR2 YENEEA come from the germline V gene. The J segment lost 7 bases and the V segment lost 0 bases, leaving 9 bases of the junction unmatched. Here the CDR3 DNA reads TGTGCCAGCAGCTTAGACCCGTACAGGGGCCGGGAGCAGTACTTC. Translating gives CASSLDPYRGREQYF.

V usage is TRBV9 and J usage is TRBJ1-4; D gene unclear. The CDR3 consists of 16 residues. Germline V gives CDR1 SGDLS, CDR2 YYNGEE. V lost 0 bases, J lost 3 bases, and 12 bases lay in between. This chain's CDR3 is CASSVAGGLSNEKLFF. The CDR3 DNA sequence: TGTGCCAGCAGCGTAGCTGGAGGGCTGTCTAATGAAAAACTGTTTTTT. Variable domain in full (rest from reference TRBV9 and TRBJ1-4): DSGVTQTPKHLITATGQRVTLRCSPRSGDLSVYWYQQSLDQGLQFLIQYYNGEERAKGNILERFSAQQFPDLHSELNLSSLELGDSALYFCASSVAGGLSNEKLFFGSGTQLSVL.

V usage is TRBV20-1 and J usage is TRBJ2-5; no firm D call. The V and J ends lost 5 bases and 0 bases respectively, with 7 bases between them. This CDR3 has 12 amino acids. Germline V gene lookup returns CDR1 DFQATT and CDR2 SNEGSKA (reference sequence). For the CDR3, the DNA is TGCAGTGCTCAGACGGACCAAGAGACCCAGTACTTC. This encodes CSAQTDQETQYF.

This sequence joins TRBV5-8 and TRBJ2-5; D not certain. There are 14 residues in the CDR3. Germline CDR1 SGHTS, CDR2 YDEGEE. With 0 bases removed from V and 4 bases from J, the gap between germline ends came to 10 bases. The CDR3 nucleotides read TGTGCCAGCAGCTTGGCCACGTTAGGAGAGACCCAGTACTTC. Amino acid sequence: CASSLATLGETQYF.

This chain links TRBV5-6 with TRBJ1-2; D is undetermined. Germline V lookup: CDR1 SGHDT, CDR2 YYEEEE. The V end lost 3 bases, the J end lost 6 bases, and 18 bases lay between the germline ends. The CDR3 has 15 residues. The CDR3 DNA is TGTGCCAGCAGCTCCCCGGGAGGGAGCCCGGATGGCTACACCTTC. Its protein is CASSSPGGSPDGYTF.

This clonotype was detected a few times. The V gene is TRBV27, the J gene TRBJ1-2, with D possibly matching TRBD1 (6 bases). Germline-derived CDR1 and CDR2 are MNHEY and SMNVEV (reference sequence). The CDR3 consists of 13 residues. The ends were cut back, 8 bases at V and 4 bases at J, with 14 bases in the middle. CDR3 DNA sequence: TGTGCCAGCCATCCGGGGGGCGGCTATGGCTACACCTTC. It specifies CASHPGGGYGYTF.

The chain has TRBV6-6 and TRBJ2-2, with TRBD1 matching over 7 bases. Per the germline V gene, CDR1 is MNHNY and CDR2 is SVGAGI (reference sequence). This CDR3 comprises 16 residues. The ends lost 0 bases at V and 3 bases at J; junction bases unmatched: 4. The CDR3 coding sequence is TGTGCCAGCAGTTACTCGATAGGGGGCTACACCGGGGAGCTGTTTTTT. The encoded protein is CASSYSIGGYTGELFF.

In this sample, this clonotype turned up a few times. This chain joins TRBV14 and TRBJ2-5; 7 bases are a match to TRBD2. The CDR3 loop spans 16 amino acids. Germline V CDR1 and CDR2: SGHDN, FVKESK. V gave up 0 bases and J gave up 7 bases; unmatched junction bases: 11. This chain's CDR3 is CASSQDRTSWVGTQYF. The CDR3 coding sequence is TGTGCCAGCAGCCAAGATCGGACTAGTTGGGTGGGGACCCAGTACTTC.

The genes are TRBV21-1 and TRBJ2-7; TRBD1, the table's D call, was not compared with the DNA. TRBV21-1 is flagged as a pseudogene. The CDR3 runs 14 residues. CDR3 amino acids: CASSIRTGIYEQYF. The CDR3 DNA reads TGTGCCAGCAGCATCCGGACGGGGATCTACGAGCAGTACTTC.

The chain joins TRBV12-3 or TRBV12-4 to TRBJ1-4; no firm D call. V was cut by 6 bases and J by 5 bases, with 7 bases left in between. This CDR3 spans 12 amino acids. This chain's CDR3 is CASSGVNEKLFF. The CDR3 DNA follows: TGTGCCAGCAGCGGGGTCAATGAAAAACTGTTTTTT.

This clonotype was seen a few times. The chain couples TRBV28 to TRBJ2-7; D unclear. This CDR3 is built from 14 residues. Germline assignment: CDR1 MDHEN and CDR2 SYDVKM. Trimming stripped 3 bases from V and 0 bases from J, with 9 bases between. DNA for the CDR3: TGTGCCAGCAGTTTGGAGAGGAGCTCCTACGAGCAGTACTTC. Translated, it gives CASSLERSSYEQYF.

V gene TRBV7-3 combines with J gene TRBJ2-1; D possibly corresponds to TRBD2 (7 bases). In germline, CDR1 is SGHTA, CDR2 FQGTGA. With 0 bases removed from V and 4 bases from J, the gap between germline ends came to 13 bases. CDR3 length equals 16 residues. The CDR3 loop is CASSLTAGATYNEQFF. CDR3 in DNA: TGTGCCAGCAGCTTAACTGCGGGGGCCACATACAATGAGCAGTTCTTC.

In this sample, this clonotype turned up once. A read error may be the cause here, since a much bigger clone is one base away. The V gene is TRBV7-2, the J gene TRBJ2-5; tentatively, D is TRBD1 (5 bases). This CDR3 is built from 15 residues. The germline gives CDR1 SGHTA, CDR2 FQGNSA. The V end was cut by 1 base, the J end by 11 bases, with 20 bases between. Here the CDR3 reads CASSLEAGPYNEQYF. The CDR3, as DNA: TGTGCCAGCAGCTTAGAGGCAGGGCCGTACAATGAGCAGTACTTC.

This clonotype was seen only a few times. This chain links TRBV5-1 with TRBJ2-3, with D perhaps being TRBD1 or TRBD2 (6 bases each). The V gene lost 4 bases and the J gene lost 3 bases, with 15 bases spanning the gap. Germline V gives CDR1 SGHRS, CDR2 YFSETQ. The CDR3 is 15 residues long. The CDR3 DNA reads as TGCGCCAGCAGCGTGGAGGGAACAGGGACAGATACGCAGTATTTT. Protein: CASSVEGTGTDTQYF.

For the CDR3, the DNA is TGTGCCAGCAGTGCCCCGTGGGGGCCGGGAGAGACCCAGTACTTC. Translating it yields CASSAPWGPGETQYF. The chain employs TRBV25-1 and TRBJ2-5; possibly TRBD1 for D (6 bases). The germline V gene has CDR1 MGHDK and CDR2 SYGVNS. Trimming left V 4 bases short and J 4 bases short, with 16 bases between. The CDR3 totals 15 residues. Full variable domain (remainder filled in from reference TRBV25-1 and TRBJ2-5): EADIYQTPRYLVIGTGKKITLECSQTMGHDKMYWYQQDPGMELHLIHYSYGVNSTEKGDLSSESTVSRIRTEHFPLTLESARPSHTSQYLCASSAPWGPGETQYFGPGTRLLVL.

This clonotype came up once. The V call is TRBV19, the J call TRBJ1-2; tentative D call: TRBD1 (6 bases). This CDR3 is 12 amino acids long. CDR1 and CDR2 from the germline V gene are LNHDA and SQIVND (reference sequence). V was pared by 10 bases and J by 2 bases, with 11 bases between. CDR3 nucleotide sequence: TGTGCCATCCAGCAGGGGAACTATGGCTACACCTTC. The encoded protein is CAIQQGNYGYTF. Drawing the rest from reference TRBV19 and TRBJ1-2, the complete variable domain is DGGITQSPKYLFRKEGQNVTLSCEQNLNHDAMYWYRQDPGQGLRLIYYSQIVNDFQKGDIAEGYSVSREKKESFPLTVTSAQKNPTAFYLCAIQQGNYGYTFGSGTRLTVV.

This clonotype showed up just a few times. V usage is TRBV5-1 and J usage is TRBJ1-2, with D maybe TRBD1 (5 bases). There are 13 residues in the CDR3. Germline V gene data show CDR1 as SGHRS and CDR2 as YFSETQ. The V end was cut by 6 bases, the J end by 6 bases, with 15 bases between. CDR3 sequence reads: CASNSGQVDGYTF. The CDR3 DNA sequence: TGCGCCAGCAACTCAGGGCAGGTTGATGGCTACACCTTC.

This clonotype was counted ten times or more. The chain uses TRBV4-3 and TRBJ2-7; D is possibly TRBD1 (5 bases). CDR3 length equals 15 residues. The germline V gene has CDR1 LGHNA and CDR2 YSLEER. Trimming took off 0 bases at V and 7 bases at J, with 16 bases between the two ends. This CDR3 reads CASSQDRVGVREQYF. The CDR3 DNA follows: TGCGCCAGCAGCCAAGATCGTGTAGGGGTCCGGGAGCAGTACTTC.

Only a few counts were recorded for this clonotype. The V gene is TRBV20-1, the J gene TRBJ2-3, with 8 bases identical to TRBD2. This CDR3 comprises 16 residues. The ends lost 6 bases at V and 0 bases at J; junction bases unmatched: 11. Germline assignment: CDR1 DFQATT and CDR2 SNEGSKA (reference sequence). CDR3 nucleotides: TGCAGTGCACTTGTCCGGGGGGGGACAAGCACAGATACGCAGTATTTT. It specifies CSALVRGGTSTDTQYF.

Only a few counts were recorded for this clonotype. CDR3 in amino acids: CASSPVGGSEQYF. CDR3 DNA: TGTGCCAGCAGTCCAGTGGGGGGGTCCGAGCAGTACTTC. This chain connects TRBV12-3 or TRBV12-4 to TRBJ2-7; 7 nucleotides align to TRBD2. V lost 5 bases to trimming and J lost 6 bases; unmatched junction nucleotides: 7. The CDR3 spans 13 residues.